These T cell receptor beta chains were read from a single sample in a study of blood T cell repertoires in COVID-19. Repertoires were generated with immunoSEQ multiplex PCR, while TCRdb's copy carries only in-frame clones and drops some. The sample yields some 190,000 clones, 89% seen once. The sample was PBMCs or T cells enriched from blood (not recorded which). All receptors come from a woman between 40 and 55 years old with acute COVID-19. CDR3s include the opening cysteine and the closing phenylalanine or tryptophan. The order of the fields is D gene, clone size, V gene, J gene, CDR3 DNA, CDR3 protein. The D gene is left open where the match is weak. Not all rows give a size; the values are once, few, many and, for expanded clones, a class.

>.|.|TRBV13|TRBJ1-4
TGTGCCAGCAGCTTAGGGCGGAGTGAAAAACTGTTTTTT
CASSLGRSEKLFF
>.|.|TRBV19|TRBJ2-3
TGTGCCAGTAGTGTGGGACAACCCACAGATACGCAGTATTTT
CASSVGQPTDTQYF
>TRBD1|once|TRBV29-1|TRBJ1-4
TGCAGCGTTGCCACCGGGACAGGGGGCCATAGTGAAAAACTGTTTTTT
CSVATGTGGHSEKLFF
>TRBD1|.|TRBV19|TRBJ1-1
TGTGCCAGTAGTCCAACAGCCGGGACAGAATCGAACACTGAAGCTTTCTTT
CASSPTAGTESNTEAFF
>.|once|TRBV14|TRBJ2-7
TGTGCCAGCAGCCGCGGGGGCCGTAACTACGAGCAGTACTTC
CASSRGGRNYEQYF
>TRBD1|.|TRBV5-4|TRBJ1-2
TGTGCCAGCAGCCTGATCGACAGGGGGGACTATGGCTACACCTTC
CASSLIDRGDYGYTF
>.|.|TRBV5-1|TRBJ1-5
TGCGCCTATTCGGACAGCACCAATCAGCCCCAGCATTTT
CAYSDSTNQPQHF
>TRBD1|.|TRBV28|TRBJ1-5
TGTGCCAGCAGCAACCGGGACAGGGGTTTTGATCAGCCCCAGCATTTT
CASSNRDRGFDQPQHF
>TRBD1|.|TRBV6-4|TRBJ2-7
TGTGCCAGCAACGGACAGGGAGAGGAAGAGCAGTACTTC
CASNGQGEEEQYF
>TRBD2|.|TRBV6-6|TRBJ2-1
TGTGCCAGCAGTTACTTCGGCGGGGGAAACAATGAGCAGTTCTTC
CASSYFGGGNNEQFF
>TRBD2|.|TRBV19|TRBJ2-5
TGTGCCAGTAGTATTTCTCCTCTAGCGGGGATTCAAGAGACCCAGTACTTC
CASSISPLAGIQETQYF
>.|.|TRBV12-5|TRBJ2-1
TGTGCTAGTGGTTCACCGAGGGAGACACGGGAGCAGTTCTTC
CASGSPRETREQFF
>.|.|TRBV3-1/TRBV3-2|TRBJ1-2
TGTGCCAGCAGCCAGTTCTCCTATGGCTACACCTTC
CASSQFSYGYTF
>TRBD1|once|TRBV6-7|TRBJ1-1
TGTGGGGGAGGACAGGGGGCTACTGAAGCTTTCTTT
CGGGQGATEAFF
>TRBD2|.|TRBV18|TRBJ2-2
TGTGCCAGCTCACCAACTAGCGGGGTCACCGGGGAGCTGTTTTTT
CASSPTSGVTGELFF
>.|.|TRBV6-2/TRBV6-3|TRBJ2-6
TGTGCCAGCAGTTACTCGCGAAGCGGTGCTGGGGCCAACGTCCTGACTTTC
CASSYSRSGAGANVLTF
>.|.|TRBV7-9|TRBJ1-2
TGTGCCAGCACCTCGGGGGGCGCTAACTATGGCTACACCTTC
CASTSGGANYGYTF
>TRBD1|.|TRBV14|TRBJ2-7
TGTGCCAGCAGCCAAGATGGGCCGGGACAGGACACCTACGAGCAGTACTTC
CASSQDGPGQDTYEQYF
>.|.|TRBV29-1|TRBJ1-1
TGCAGCGTGCGAGACAGTGAAGCTTTCTTT
CSVRDSEAFF
>.|.|TRBV2|TRBJ1-1
TGTGCCAGCAGTTGGACACCCAAGAACACTGAAGCTTTCTTT
CASSWTPKNTEAFF
>.|.|TRBV7-3|TRBJ2-1
TGTGCCAGCAGCTTAATGGCCCGCAGCTCCTACAATGAGCAGTTCTTC
CASSLMARSSYNEQFF
>.|few|TRBV27|TRBJ2-7
TGTGCCAGCAGTCTAGACAGGCGCTCCTACGAGCAGTACTTC
CASSLDRRSYEQYF
>TRBD1|.|TRBV6-2/TRBV6-3|TRBJ1-5
TGTGCCAGCAGTAGCACGGACAGGGGGCTGCATCAGCCCCAGCATTTT
CASSSTDRGLHQPQHF
>.|.|TRBV7-8|TRBJ2-7
TGTGCCAGCAGCATAGCGGCTGGCGCGGGGGAGCAGTACTTC
CASSIAAGAGEQYF
>.|.|TRBV27|TRBJ1-5
TGTGCCAGCAGTTTAGGTCAGGATCAGCCCCAGCATTTT
CASSLGQDQPQHF
>.|.|TRBV6-5|TRBJ2-6
TGTGCCAGCAGTTACTCCCGCGGGGCTGGGGCCAACGTCCTGACTTTC
CASSYSRGAGANVLTF
>.|.|TRBV7-6|TRBJ2-1
TGTGCCAGCAGCCAGGGGGGCCTACTAAAAACCAATGAGCAGTTCTTC
CASSQGGLLKTNEQFF
>TRBD1|.|TRBV5-1|TRBJ2-1
TGCGCCAGCAGCTCCCTACAGGGGTTTATGGGTGAGCAGTTCTTC
CASSSLQGFMGEQFF
>TRBD1|once|TRBV19|TRBJ1-1
TGTGCCAGTACCAAACAGGGGGCAACTGAAGCTTTCTTT
CASTKQGATEAFF
>TRBD2|.|TRBV7-2|TRBJ2-1
TGTGCCAGCAGCTTAACTAGCGGGAGCAACAATGAGCAGTTCTTC
CASSLTSGSNNEQFF
>TRBD1|.|TRBV3-1/TRBV3-2|TRBJ2-5
TGTGCCAGCAGCCAGGGACAGGGGGACCAAGAGACCCAGTACTTC
CASSQGQGDQETQYF
>.|.|TRBV7-2|TRBJ1-6
TGTGCCAGCAGCTTAACAGGGAGCTCCTATAATTCACCCCTCCACTTT
CASSLTGSSYNSPLHF
>.|.|TRBV21-1|TRBJ2-3
TGTGCCAGCAGCAAACGCGAGACAGGAGACACAGATACGCAGTATTTT
CASSKRETGDTDTQYF
>.|.|TRBV5-4|TRBJ2-7
TGTGCCAGCAGCTTCCGCGGGCCCCCCTACGAGCAGTACTTC
CASSFRGPPYEQYF
>.|.|TRBV6-5|TRBJ1-1
TGTGCCACCCTACCACGAGGAACGAACACTGAAGCTTTCTTT
CATLPRGTNTEAFF
>TRBD2|.|TRBV7-9|TRBJ2-3
TGTGCCACACGGACTACTAGCGGGGGGCGAACAGATACGCAGTATTTT
CATRTTSGGRTDTQYF
>TRBD1|.|TRBV7-6|TRBJ2-1
TGTGCCAGCAGCCCAGGTCCGGGACAGGAAATTTCCCTCGGGTTCGGGCAGTTCTTC
CASSPGPGQEISLGFGQFF
>TRBD1|.|TRBV29-1|TRBJ1-2
TGCAGCGCGCGGACAGGGACAGATCCTGGCTACACCTTC
CSARTGTDPGYTF
>.|.|TRBV30|TRBJ1-6
TGTGCCTGGAGTCTCACAGGGTTCTATTCACCCCTCCACTTT
CAWSLTGFYSPLHF
>.|.|TRBV28|TRBJ2-2
TGTGCCACCCCGACAGGAGATAACACCGGGGAGCTGTTTTTT
CATPTGDNTGELFF
>TRBD1|.|TRBV6-6|TRBJ2-7
TGTGCCAGCAGCCCTAACGGACAGGGGACCTACGAGCAGTACTTC
CASSPNGQGTYEQYF